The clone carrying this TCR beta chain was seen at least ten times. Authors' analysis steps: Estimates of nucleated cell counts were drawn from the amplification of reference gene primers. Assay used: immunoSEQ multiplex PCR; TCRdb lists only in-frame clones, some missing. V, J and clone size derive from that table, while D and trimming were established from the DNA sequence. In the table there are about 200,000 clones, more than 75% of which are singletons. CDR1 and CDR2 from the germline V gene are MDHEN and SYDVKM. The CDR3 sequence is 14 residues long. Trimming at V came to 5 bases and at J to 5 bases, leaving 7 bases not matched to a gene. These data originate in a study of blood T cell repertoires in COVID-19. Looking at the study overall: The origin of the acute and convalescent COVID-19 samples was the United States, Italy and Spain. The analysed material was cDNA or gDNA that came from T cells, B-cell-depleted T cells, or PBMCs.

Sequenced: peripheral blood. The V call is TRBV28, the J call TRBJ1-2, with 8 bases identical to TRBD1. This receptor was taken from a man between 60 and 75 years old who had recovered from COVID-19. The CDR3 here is CASSPTGGSYGYTF. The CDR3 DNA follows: TGTGCCAGCAGTCCCACAGGGGGATCTTATGGCTACACCTTC.